This T cell receptor beta chain is from a study of vaccination effects on CD4 cells after COVID-19. Overall study context: All study participants received two doses of BNT162b2 or mRNA-1273 vaccine. The study, taken as a whole, reports: Clones from infection and from vaccination both contracted markedly late after vaccination.

In the case of this clone: Antigen: not known.

V dropped 8 bases and J dropped 0; count of bases not matched to a gene: 5. Germline assignment: CDR1 SGHAT and CDR2 FQNNGV. The CDR3 extends over 15 amino acids. Measured with immunoSEQ multiplex PCR; TCRdb has only the in-frame clones, and not every one. The sample has 20,000 to 25,000 clones, under 85% seen once. Using viral peptide pools, the ViraFEST assay grew out antigen-specific CD4+ T cells prior to sequencing. Culture proceeded for nine to ten days, and CD4+ T cells were then isolated. Nucleocapsid antibodies were negative in the vaccine recipients, who had never had SARS-CoV-2 infection. Every well housed two million PBMC, which grew in culture alongside 10 IU/ml IL-2 and 8.5 to 10 ug/ml peptides. Days 3 and 7 saw half the medium replaced with IL-2 medium.

The origin of this receptor is a human donor who received a COVID-19 vaccine. This chain links TRBV11-2 with TRBJ2-1, with 9 bases that match TRBD2. The sample in question was CD4+ T cells from PBMCs cultured with HCoV-NL63 spike peptides, obtained before COVID-19 vaccination. The CDR3: CASGSGRSSYNEQFF. The CDR3 DNA follows: TGTGCCAGCGGGAGCGGGAGGAGCTCCTACAATGAGCAGTTCTTC.